The next 3 T cell receptor beta chains were all read from a single sample in a study of blood T cells in healthy people across ages. Next came a second PCR, run for about 7 to 12 cycles, which used a sample-barcoded 5' primer along with a J-beta primer mix. TCRdb re-called the 5' RACE reads with MiXCR, one entry per CDR3 protein. The sample lists 1.6 million or so distinct CDR3 sequences, roughly 32% occurring once. Sequencing used blood. The source of these receptors is a woman in her twenties or thirties in good health.

This clonotype came up a few times. The chain carries TRBV20-1 and TRBJ2-7, with a tentative D call TRBD1 (6 bases). V was shortened by 5 bases and J by 3 bases, with 17 bases between the two germline ends. CDR3 length: 14 residues. Germline V gene data show CDR1 as DFQATT and CDR2 as SNEGSKA (reference sequence). The CDR3, as DNA: TGCAGTGCTGGAAGACAGGACCTAAACTACGAGCAGTACTTC. Translation: CSAGRQDLNYEQYF.

V gene TRBV4-1 combines with J gene TRBJ1-5; D is possibly TRBD1 (5 bases). This CDR3 has 17 amino acids. The germline V gene encodes CDR1 MGHRA and CDR2 YSYEKL. Trimming cost V 1 base and J 6 bases, with 19 bases left between them. In DNA form, the CDR3 reads TGCGCCAGCAGCCAAGGCCCGGGGCAGGGCGCGGGTCAGCCCCAGCATTTT. This translates into CASSQGPGQGAGQPQHF.

The chain uses TRBV30 and TRBJ2-2; D is undetermined. The CDR3 has 13 residues. Germline CDR1 and CDR2: GTSNPN and SVGIG (reference sequence). The V end lost 5 bases, the J end lost 5 bases, and 12 bases lay between the germline ends. CDR3 residues: CAWSRKGTGELFF. The CDR3 DNA is TGTGCCTGGTCCCGCAAGGGAACCGGGGAGCTGTTTTTT.